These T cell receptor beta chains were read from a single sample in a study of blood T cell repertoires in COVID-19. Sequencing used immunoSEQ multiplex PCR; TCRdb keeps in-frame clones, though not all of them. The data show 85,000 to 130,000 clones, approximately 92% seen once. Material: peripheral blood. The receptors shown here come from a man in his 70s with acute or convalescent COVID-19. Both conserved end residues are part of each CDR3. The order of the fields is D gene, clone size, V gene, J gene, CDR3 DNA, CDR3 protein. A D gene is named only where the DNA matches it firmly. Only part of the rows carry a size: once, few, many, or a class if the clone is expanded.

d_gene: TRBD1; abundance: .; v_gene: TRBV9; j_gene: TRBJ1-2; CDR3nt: TGTGCCAGCAGCGACTCGGGACAGGGAAGCAGGATCTATGGCTACACCTTC; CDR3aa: CASSDSGQGSRIYGYTF
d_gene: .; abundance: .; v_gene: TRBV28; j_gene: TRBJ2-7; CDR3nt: TGTGCCAGCAGCCTTATCGCCCCGAGGGAGCAGTACTTC; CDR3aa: CASSLIAPREQYF
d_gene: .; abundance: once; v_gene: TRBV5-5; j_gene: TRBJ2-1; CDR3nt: TGTGCCAGCAGCCCCCCCCCTAGCGTTAATGAGCAGTTCTTC; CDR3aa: CASSPPPSVNEQFF
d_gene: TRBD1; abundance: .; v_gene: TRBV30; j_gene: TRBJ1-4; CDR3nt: TGTGCCTGGAGTGGACAGGGAGGAAATGAAAAACTGTTTTTT; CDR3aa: CAWSGQGGNEKLFF
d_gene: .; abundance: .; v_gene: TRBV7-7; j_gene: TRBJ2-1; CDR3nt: TGTGCCAGCAGCTTAGGTGGCTTCCATGAGCAGTTCTTC; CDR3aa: CASSLGGFHEQFF
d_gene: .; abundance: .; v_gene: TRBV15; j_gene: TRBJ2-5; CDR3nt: TGTGCCACCAGCAGAGTACAGTTGCAAGAGACCCAGTACTTC; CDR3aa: CATSRVQLQETQYF
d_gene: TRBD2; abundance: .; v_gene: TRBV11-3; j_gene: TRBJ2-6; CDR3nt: TGTGCCAGCAGCCGCCGCGGGGGGCCAGGGGCCAACGTCCTGACTTTC; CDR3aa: CASSRRGGPGANVLTF
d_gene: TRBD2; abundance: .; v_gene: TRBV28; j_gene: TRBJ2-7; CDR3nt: TGTGCCAGCATCCCCCTAAGGGCAGCGGGAGAGAACGAGCAGTACTTC; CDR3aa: CASIPLRAAGENEQYF
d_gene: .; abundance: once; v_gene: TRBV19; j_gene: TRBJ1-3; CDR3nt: TGTGCCAGTAGTGTGGGTTTGTGGGCCTCTGGAAACACCATATATTTT; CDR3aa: CASSVGLWASGNTIYF
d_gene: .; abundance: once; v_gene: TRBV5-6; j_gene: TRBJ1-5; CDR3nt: TGTGCCAGCAGCTTGTCCCCGAGGGGCAATCAGCCCCAGCATTTT; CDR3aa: CASSLSPRGNQPQHF
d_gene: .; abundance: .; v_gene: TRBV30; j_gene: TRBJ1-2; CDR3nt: TGTGCCTGGAGTGCCCAGGGGAGTAGGTATGGCTACACCTTC; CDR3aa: CAWSAQGSRYGYTF
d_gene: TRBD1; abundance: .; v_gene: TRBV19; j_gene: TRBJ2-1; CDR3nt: TGTGCCAGTAGTACGACAGGGGTTTCCTACAATGAGCAGTTCTTC; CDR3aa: CASSTTGVSYNEQFF
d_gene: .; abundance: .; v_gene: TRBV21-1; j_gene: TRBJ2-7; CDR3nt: TGTGCCAGCAGCAAAGAGGGCAGGACTATGGGCCCTCCCGAGCAGTACTTC; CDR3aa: CASSKEGRTMGPPEQYF
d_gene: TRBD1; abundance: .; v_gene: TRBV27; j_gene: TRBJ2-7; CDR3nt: TGTGCCAGCGGGGACAGGGGATTGTACGAGCAGTACTTC; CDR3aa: CASGDRGLYEQYF
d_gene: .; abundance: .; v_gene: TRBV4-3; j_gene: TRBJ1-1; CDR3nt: TGCGCCAGCAGCCAAGAAACTGGGAGGAACACTGAAGCTTTCTTT; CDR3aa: CASSQETGRNTEAFF
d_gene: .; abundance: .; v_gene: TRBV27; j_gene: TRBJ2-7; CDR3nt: TGTGCCAGCAGACCAGGACACCCAACCTATTACGAGCAGTACTTC; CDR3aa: CASRPGHPTYYEQYF
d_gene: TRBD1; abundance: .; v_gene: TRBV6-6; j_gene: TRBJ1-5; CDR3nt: TGTGCCAGCAGTTTTACAGGGGGATCGCAGCCCCAGCATTTT; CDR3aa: CASSFTGGSQPQHF
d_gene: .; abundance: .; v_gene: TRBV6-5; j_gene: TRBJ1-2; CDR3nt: TGTGCCAGCAGTTCTCGGAATATAGACAGAATCTATGGCTACACCTTC; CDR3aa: CASSSRNIDRIYGYTF
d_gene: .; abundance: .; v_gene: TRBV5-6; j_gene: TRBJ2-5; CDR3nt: TGTGCCAGCAGCTTCCGGCAAGGGGGGGTAGAGACCCAGTACTTC; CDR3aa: CASSFRQGGVETQYF
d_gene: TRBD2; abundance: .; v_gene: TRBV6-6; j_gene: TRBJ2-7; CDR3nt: TGTGCCAGCACCCCGTGGGAGGGAGACTACGAGCAGTACTTC; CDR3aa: CASTPWEGDYEQYF
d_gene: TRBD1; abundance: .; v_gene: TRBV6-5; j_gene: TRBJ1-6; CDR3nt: TGTGCCAGCAGCCAAACAGGGGGCGATGGTTCACCCCTCCACTTT; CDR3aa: CASSQTGGDGSPLHF
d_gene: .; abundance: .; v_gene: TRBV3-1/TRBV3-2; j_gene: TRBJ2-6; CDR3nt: TGTGCCAGCAGCCAAACTTTGAGGGGGAGATCTGGGGCCAACGTCCTGACTTTC; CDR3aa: CASSQTLRGRSGANVLTF
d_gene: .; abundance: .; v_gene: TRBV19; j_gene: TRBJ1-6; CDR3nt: TGTGCCAGTAGTATGAACAGGGAGAGATCACCCCTCCACTTT; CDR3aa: CASSMNRERSPLHF
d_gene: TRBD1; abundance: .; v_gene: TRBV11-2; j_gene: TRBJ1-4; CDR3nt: TGTGCCAGCAGCAACGGACAGGGGCATCAGGAAAAACTGTTTTTT; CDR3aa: CASSNGQGHQEKLFF
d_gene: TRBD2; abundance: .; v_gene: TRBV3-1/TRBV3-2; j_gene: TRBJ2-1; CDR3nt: TGTGCCAGCAGCCGAGGACTAGGCTACAATGAGCAGTTCTTC; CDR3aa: CASSRGLGYNEQFF
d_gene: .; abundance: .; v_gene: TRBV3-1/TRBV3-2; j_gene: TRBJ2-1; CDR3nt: TGTGCCAGCAGCCAAGTATTTGAGCAGTTCTTC; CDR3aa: CASSQVFEQFF
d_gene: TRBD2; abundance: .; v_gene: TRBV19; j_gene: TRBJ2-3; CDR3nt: TGTGCCAGTAGCCTCCTAGCGGGGACTAGCACAGATACGCAGTATTTT; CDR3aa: CASSLLAGTSTDTQYF